Listed here are 22 T cell receptor beta chains from one sample, sequenced in a study of T cell repertoires in cytomegalovirus infection. TCRdb re-called the reads through MiXCR, storing one row per CDR3 protein. The table records 650,000 to 850,000 distinct CDR3 sequences, almost 30% of them present only once. The antigens these receptors bind are not known. The material was cultured CD8+ T cells from PBMCs, obtained from culture after CMV antigen stimulation. The receptors originated from a human donor in good health (CMV status not recorded). Some clones in this sample may be carry-over from other donors' samples.

This clonotype has a handful of counts. The chain joins TRBV7-9 to TRBJ1-2, with unresolved D. Between the trimmed V and J ends, which lost 5 bases and 8 bases, there was a span of 24 bases. The CDR3 is made up of 16 amino acids. Looked up from germline, CDR1 is SEHNR and CDR2 is FQNEAQ (reference sequence). CDR3 sequence reads: CASSRRTSGSKGGYTF. The CDR3 region has the DNA TGTGCCAGCAGCCGACGGACCAGTGGATCCAAGGGAGGCTACACCTTC.

This clonotype has ten or more counts. The CDR3 is CASSLFADRGPSANEKLFF. For the CDR3, the DNA is TGTGCCAGCAGCTTATTTGCCGACAGGGGGCCTTCAGCTAATGAAAAACTGTTTTTT. The gene calls are TRBV7-8 and TRBJ1-4; TRBD1 aligns across 10 bases. J lost 3 bases, V lost 2 bases, and 12 bases had no gene match. Germline lookup yields CDR1 SGHVS and CDR2 FQNEAQ. The CDR3 loop spans 19 amino acids.

V is TRBV5-5 and J is TRBJ1-1; the D is unclear. The CDR3 totals 15 residues. V was clipped by 3 bases and J by 0 bases, with 12 bases between them. Germline CDR1 and CDR2: SGHKS and YYEKEE (reference sequence). The DNA for the CDR3 is TGTGCCAGCAGCTCGGGGATTCGGATGAACACTGAAGCTTTCTTT. This translates into CASSSGIRMNTEAFF.

This clonotype was observed a few times. This chain joins TRBV27 and TRBJ2-3; 10 positions agree with TRBD2. CDR1 and CDR2 from the germline V gene are MNHEY and SMNVEV (reference sequence). Losses at the gene ends were 4 bases for V and 4 bases for J; bases not matched to a gene: 11. The CDR3 runs 17 residues. The CDR3 bases are TGTGCCAGCAGTTCAGCGGGGGGGCCAATTATAGCAGATACGCAGTATTTT. It is translated as CASSSAGGPIIADTQYF.

This clonotype was counted only a few times. The chain links TRBV25-1 to TRBJ2-3; 14 bases map to TRBD2. CDR1 and CDR2 from the germline V gene are MGHDK and SYGVNS. Unmatched junction bases numbered 5, after V lost 0 bases and J lost 0 bases. The CDR3 runs to 19 residues. Written as DNA, the CDR3 is TGTGCCAGCAGTGAATATGGACTAGCGGGGGGCTCTAGCACAGATACGCAGTATTTT. This encodes CASSEYGLAGGSSTDTQYF.

This chain connects TRBV19 to TRBJ1-1, with a tentative D call TRBD1 (6 bases). The germline V gene has CDR1 LNHDA and CDR2 SQIVND (reference sequence). CDR3 length equals 14 residues. V was trimmed by 1 base and J by 7 bases, leaving 13 bases between them. CDR3: CASSIAAGEVEAFF. The DNA for the CDR3 is TGTGCCAGTAGTATAGCGGCAGGGGAGGTTGAAGCTTTCTTT.

This clonotype has just a few counts. The rearrangement links TRBV5-1 to TRBJ2-1; TRBD2 agrees at 15 bases. The trim removed 1 base at V and 8 bases at J, leaving 4 bases unmatched. The CDR3 totals 16 residues. Germline CDR1 reads SGHRS; CDR2 reads YFSETQ. The CDR3 is CASSLWTSGGGDEQFF. The DNA of the CDR3 is TGCGCCAGCAGCTTGTGGACTAGCGGGGGGGGCGATGAGCAGTTCTTC.

This clonotype was seen a few times. This sequence joins TRBV19 and TRBJ1-5; D may be TRBD1 (5 bases). Looked up from germline, CDR1 is LNHDA and CDR2 is SQIVND (reference sequence). Deletions cut 3 bases from V and 0 bases from J, with 12 bases between. This CDR3 contains 16 residues. This chain's CDR3 is CASSMQGRYSNQPQHF. The CDR3 DNA reads as TGTGCCAGTAGTATGCAGGGCCGATATAGCAATCAGCCCCAGCATTTT.

CDR3 sequence (DNA): TGTGCCAGCAGTCTTGGGACAGTTCGATTGGGTGAAGCTTTCTTT. It is translated as CASSLGTVRLGEAFF. This sequence joins TRBV14 and TRBJ1-1; TRBD1 matches 7 bases. Germline assignment: CDR1 SGHDN and CDR2 FVKESK. J lost 7 bases, V lost 6 bases, and 14 bases had no gene match. The CDR3 has 15 residues.

V usage is TRBV12-3 or TRBV12-4 and J usage is TRBJ2-5; D uncertain. The CDR3 has 14 residues. V was cut by 2 bases and J by 4 bases, with 11 bases left in between. CDR3 sequence (DNA): TGTGCCAGCAGTTTAAACGCCAGGAGAGAGACCCAGTACTTC. As protein: CASSLNARRETQYF.

The V call is TRBV10-3, the J call TRBJ1-6; TRBD1 agrees at 9 bases. The CDR3 runs 20 residues. V lost 3 bases, J lost 6 bases, and 18 bases stayed unmatched. Germline loops: CDR1 ENHRY, CDR2 SYGVKD. The CDR3: CAISDPPYRTGAESNSPLHF. As DNA, the CDR3 is TGTGCCATCAGTGATCCCCCGTACCGGACAGGGGCGGAATCTAATTCACCCCTCCACTTT.

V usage is TRBV25-1 and J usage is TRBJ2-2; 13 nucleotides agree with TRBD2. This CDR3 has 17 residues. Trimming at V came to 5 bases and at J to 5 bases, leaving 8 bases not matched to a gene. The germline gives CDR1 MGHDK, CDR2 SYGVNS. The CDR3 spells CASSSGLAGELTGELFF. CDR3 coding DNA: TGTGCCAGCAGTTCCGGACTAGCGGGGGAGTTGACCGGGGAGCTGTTTTTT.

V usage is TRBV14 and J usage is TRBJ2-7; a possible D gene is TRBD1 (6 bases). This CDR3 region has 14 residues. V gave up 1 base and J gave up 3 bases, with 10 bases separating them. Germline CDR1 reads SGHDN; CDR2 reads FVKESK. CDR3 bases: TGTGCCAGCAGCCAAGCACAGGGTTTCTACGAGCAGTACTTC. It specifies CASSQAQGFYEQYF.

The CDR3 sequence is CASSRVVLFNEQFF. CDR3 nucleotides: TGTGCCAGCAGCCGAGTTGTACTTTTCAATGAGCAGTTCTTC. V gene TRBV7-6 combines with J gene TRBJ2-1; D gene uncertain. CDR3 length: 14 amino acids. Trimming removed 5 bases from V and 6 bases from J, with 14 bases in between. Germline V gene lookup returns CDR1 SGHVS and CDR2 FNYEAQ.

The chain uses TRBV11-3 and TRBJ2-2; TRBD2 matches 11 bases. There are 17 residues in the CDR3. Germline CDR1 SGHNT, CDR2 YENEEA. V shed 3 bases and J 3 bases; nucleotides not matched to a gene: 6. The CDR3 DNA sequence: TGTGCCAGCAGCTTCGGAACTAGCGGGGGTTACACCGGGGAGCTGTTTTTT. It specifies CASSFGTSGGYTGELFF.

This chain uses TRBV2 with TRBJ2-4; the D is unclear. With 11 bases removed from V and 0 bases from J, the gap between germline ends came to 5 bases. There are 11 residues in the CDR3. Germline CDR1 and CDR2: SNHLY and FYNNEI. The DNA of the CDR3 is TGTGCCTTGCTAGCCAAAAACATTCAGTACTTC. This gives the protein CALLAKNIQYF.

The table lists this clonotype with a count of one. V and J are TRBV27 and TRBJ2-3; TRBD1 aligns across 8 bases. J was trimmed by 2 bases and V by 5 bases; bases with no gene match: 6. The CDR3 sequence is 15 residues long. Germline V CDR1 and CDR2: MNHEY, SMNVEV (reference sequence). Written as DNA, the CDR3 is TGTGCCAGCAGTCCAGGGACAGGCCACACAGATACGCAGTATTTT. Its translation: CASSPGTGHTDTQYF.

The chain is built from TRBV4-2 and TRBJ2-1; 8 positions agree with TRBD2. V trimming: 0 bases; J trimming: 6 bases; junction bases outside the gene matches: 10. This CDR3 has 17 residues. The V gene's germline CDR1 is LGHNA and CDR2 YNFKEQ. The CDR3 DNA is TGTGCCAGCAGCCAAGATATTGGAGGACTAGCCCTCAATGAGCAGTTCTTC. Translation gives CASSQDIGGLALNEQFF.

This clonotype was seen repeatedly, ten times or more. CDR3 bases: TGTGCCAGCAGCTTATCGTCCCACAGGGGGCGTACCTACAATGAGCAGTTCTTC. It specifies CASSLSSHRGRTYNEQFF. The chain is built from TRBV7-2 and TRBJ2-1, with 9 bases matching TRBD1. The germline gives CDR1 SGHTA, CDR2 FQGNSA. This CDR3 comprises 18 residues. With 2 bases clipped from V and 2 bases from J, the junction kept 10 bases outside the gene matches.

The rearrangement uses TRBV12-3 or TRBV12-4 and TRBJ2-5; a possible D gene is TRBD2 (6 bases). Trimming pared 8 bases from V and 3 bases from J, leaving 22 bases between. The CDR3 has 16 residues. The CDR3 is CASGFYPGTDEETQYF. The CDR3 DNA follows: TGTGCCAGCGGATTTTACCCCGGGACTGATGAAGAGACCCAGTACTTC.

The J gene is TRBJ2-1, the V gene TRBV7-9, with 7 nucleotides matching TRBD1. The CDR3 is made up of 13 amino acids. V trimming: 4 bases; J trimming: 6 bases; junction bases outside the gene matches: 3. CDR1 is SEHNR and CDR2 is FQNEAQ in the germline V gene (reference sequence). DNA for the CDR3: TGTGCCAGCAGCTCAAACAGGGGCAATGAGCAGTTCTTC. Encoded protein: CASSSNRGNEQFF.

The gene calls are TRBV27 and TRBJ1-2; 9 bases match TRBD1. V shed 10 bases and J 2 bases; nucleotides not matched to a gene: 2. CDR3 length: 12 residues. Germline CDR1 MNHEY, CDR2 SMNVEV (reference sequence). The CDR3 coding sequence is TGTGCCACGGGGACAGGGAACTATGGCTACACCTTC. Its protein is CATGTGNYGYTF.